The clone carrying this T cell receptor (beta chain) was seen once. As yet, its antigen is unknown. The sample belongs to a study of post-analysis software for immune sequencing data. Study results and limitations: Samples prepared in the same batch strongly co-clustered by F measure. Significantly decreased normalized Chao1 diversity was recorded for multiple sclerosis patients relative to controls. The five TRBV segments detected at higher frequency in patients than in controls included TRBV5-6, TRBV5-1 and TRBV20-1.

Germline V gene sequence: CDR1 MNHEY, CDR2 SVGAGI. V lost 3 bases and J lost 0; bases outside the gene matches: 4. This CDR3 is built from 15 residues. Incorporated into the TCR beta cDNA libraries were unique molecular identifiers, which served to reduce PCR and sequencing biases. TCRdb passed the PCR reads through MiXCR, listing each CDR3 protein once. Of hundreds of thousands of distinct CDR3 sequences listed, around 60% were seen once; the top ten hold around 11%. The specimen sequenced was blood. The chain employs TRBV6-5 and TRBJ1-2; TRBD1 aligns across 7 bases. This clonotype originated in a girl aged 2 to 9 with multiple sclerosis. The CDR3 protein is CASSYTGAANYGYTF. For the CDR3, the DNA is TGTGCCAGCAGTTATACAGGGGCGGCTAACTATGGCTACACCTTC.